The 27 T cell receptor beta chains listed next were all sequenced from one sample in a study of T cell repertoires in cytomegalovirus infection. These receptors' antigens are unknown. TCRdb re-derived calls from the reads in MiXCR, one entry per CDR3 protein. The sample gives around 900,000 distinct CDR3 sequences, 30% to 40% of which show up once; over 11% is in the top ten. Sequencing was performed on cultured CD8+ T cells from PBMCs, taken from culture after CMV antigen stimulation. These receptor sequences come from a human donor in good health (CMV status not recorded). Some clones in this sample may be carry-over from other donors' samples.

This clonotype has a handful of counts. The chain uses TRBV6-2 or TRBV6-3 and TRBJ2-6; the D gene is possibly TRBD2 (5 bases). The germline gives CDR1 MNHEY, CDR2 SVGEGT. The CDR3 loop spans 16 amino acids. With 2 bases removed from V and 0 bases from J, the gap between germline ends came to 8 bases. The CDR3 DNA is TGTGCCAGCAGTTACGAGGGTCCCTCTGGGGCCAACGTCCTGACTTTC. Amino acids: CASSYEGPSGANVLTF.

The chain has TRBV6-2 or TRBV6-3 and TRBJ2-1; TRBD2 matches at 10 bases. The CDR3 covers 17 residues. V lost 2 bases and J lost 1; bases outside the gene matches: 5. Germline V gives CDR1 MNHEY, CDR2 SVGEGT. The CDR3 region has the DNA TGTGCCAGCAGTTACCCTAGCGGGGGTAGGTCCTACAATGAGCAGTTCTTC. It encodes CASSYPSGGRSYNEQFF.

The V gene is TRBV7-9, the J gene TRBJ2-5, with a weak D call TRBD2 (5 bases). Germline CDR1 SEHNR, CDR2 FQNEAQ (reference sequence). The CDR3 covers 16 residues. V gave up 5 bases and J gave up 1 base, with 17 bases separating them. Here the CDR3 DNA reads TGTGCCAGCAGCACCTCGTCTAGCCTGTTCCAAGAGACCCAGTACTTC. It yields the protein CASSTSSSLFQETQYF.

With regard to this clonotype: A much larger clonotype is one base distant, so this may be a read error. The gene calls are TRBV12-5 and TRBJ2-3; 8 nucleotides match TRBD2. Per the germline V gene, CDR1 is LGHNT and CDR2 is FRNRAP. This CDR3 is 16 amino acids long. The CDR3 bases are TGTGCTAGTGGTTTGCCTTCAGCGGGGGTCACAGATACGCGGTATTTT. It translates to CASGLPSAGVTDTRYF.

V is TRBV7-9 and J is TRBJ2-1, with D uncertain. Looked up from germline, CDR1 is SEHNR and CDR2 is FQNEAQ (reference sequence). The V end was cut by 2 bases, the J end by 5 bases, with 7 bases between. The CDR3 consists of 13 residues. In DNA form, the CDR3 reads TGTGCCAGCAGCTTATCCCGGAACAATGAGCAGTTCTTC. Translated, it gives CASSLSRNNEQFF.

This clonotype occurred once. The chain links TRBV27 to TRBJ1-1; D perhaps matches TRBD1 (6 bases). CDR1 and CDR2 from the germline V gene are MNHEY and SMNVEV (reference sequence). This CDR3 is 11 amino acids long. The CDR3 protein is CATGTTTEAFF. The DNA of the CDR3 is TGTGCAACAGGGACAACTACTGAAGCTTTCTTT.

The genes are TRBV2 and TRBJ2-5; D remains ambiguous. The CDR3 spans 13 residues. With 8 bases removed from V and 4 bases from J, the gap between germline ends came to 14 bases. Germline CDR1 is SNHLY and CDR2 is FYNNEI. Written as DNA, the CDR3 is TGTGCCAGCCCCGGGTCCCCGGGAGAGACCCAGTACTTC. Amino acid sequence: CASPGSPGETQYF.

This clonotype was seen more than once but under ten times. This rearrangement joins TRBV6-6 to TRBJ1-1; the match to TRBD1 covers 8 bases. CDR3 size: 14 residues. Germline CDR1 reads MNHNY; CDR2 reads SVGAGI (reference sequence). With V trimmed by 6 bases and J by 5 bases, 8 bases remained unmatched. CDR3 DNA sequence: TGTGCCAGCAGGCAACCAGGGGGCCGAACTGAAGCTTTCTTT. This gives the protein CASRQPGGRTEAFF.

The genes are TRBV5-6 and TRBJ2-7; 7 nucleotides agree with TRBD2. Per germline, CDR1 SGHDT and CDR2 YYEEEE. The junction had 6 bases not matched to a gene; V was cut back by 0 bases and J by 3 bases. The CDR3 totals 15 residues. CDR3 nucleotide sequence: TGTGCCAGCAGCTTGGGAAGCGGGACCCTCTACGAGCAGTACTTC. Translated: CASSLGSGTLYEQYF.

This rearrangement joins TRBV9 to TRBJ1-2, with D perhaps TRBD1 (5 bases). The germline CDR1 and CDR2 sequences are SGDLS and YYNGEE. Trimming cost V 2 bases and J 13 bases, with 18 bases left between them. The CDR3 covers 13 residues. The CDR3 is CASSVGTAPRSTF. The CDR3 nucleotides are TGTGCCAGCAGCGTGGGGACGGCCCCGCGCTCCACCTTC.

The rearrangement joins TRBV19 to TRBJ1-1; D gene ambiguous. Germline loops: CDR1 LNHDA, CDR2 SQIVND (reference sequence). This CDR3 comprises 15 residues. Trimming removed 1 base from V and 0 bases from J, with 9 bases in between. The CDR3 nucleotides read TGTGCCAGTAGTATAGCGGAAAACATGAACACTGAAGCTTTCTTT. The encoded protein is CASSIAENMNTEAFF.

This clonotype came up a few times. The genes are TRBV11-2 and TRBJ2-7; the D gene is possibly TRBD2 (6 bases). V gave up 2 bases and J gave up 2 bases, with 16 bases separating them. CDR1 SGHAT and CDR2 FQNNGV come from the germline V gene. This CDR3 spans 16 amino acids. CDR3 region: CASSLRMGGLTYEQYV. The CDR3 region has the DNA TGTGCCAGCAGCTTAAGAATGGGGGGATTGACCTACGAGCAGTACGTC.

This clonotype was detected a few times. V and J are TRBV27 and TRBJ2-7; 8 bases agree with TRBD1. Germline CDR1 MNHEY, CDR2 SMNVEV (reference sequence). Germline trimming cut 6 bases from V and 3 bases from J; bases unmatched to any gene: 7. The CDR3 runs to 14 residues. CDR3 amino acids: CASRPGQALYEQYF. The CDR3 nucleotides read TGTGCCAGCAGGCCGGGACAGGCTCTCTACGAGCAGTACTTC.

In this sample, this clonotype turned up a few times. This sequence joins TRBV6-5 and TRBJ1-6; D unresolved. The germline gives CDR1 MNHEY, CDR2 SVGAGI. This CDR3 region has 14 residues. Trimming pared 4 bases from V and 8 bases from J, leaving 12 bases between. As DNA, the CDR3 is TGTGCCAGCAGTTTCCGACGGGCCTATTCACCCCTCCACTTT. As protein: CASSFRRAYSPLHF.

Ten or more counts support this clonotype. In DNA form, the CDR3 reads TGTGCCAGCAGCTTGGGACTGACGAACACCGGGGAGCTGTTTTTT. Translated: CASSLGLTNTGELFF. The V call is TRBV7-8, the J call TRBJ2-2, with D possibly matching TRBD2 (6 bases). The V gene lost 3 bases and the J gene lost 0 bases, with 8 bases spanning the gap. Germline loops: CDR1 SGHVS, CDR2 FQNEAQ. The CDR3 has 15 residues.

Written as DNA, the CDR3 is TGTGCCAGCAGCTTGGAGGGCAGAAACACAGATACGCAGTATTTT. Protein: CASSLEGRNTDTQYF. This chain uses TRBV5-8 with TRBJ2-3; D uncertain. The CDR3 is 15 amino acids. Trimming pared 0 bases from V and 2 bases from J, leaving 10 bases between. CDR1 is SGHTS, CDR2 YDEGEE, per germline. The variable domain in full, with the rest retrieved from reference TRBV5-8 and TRBJ2-3, is EAGVTQSPTHLIKTRGQQATLRCSPISGHTSVYWYQQALGLGLQFLLWYDEGEERNRGNFPPRFSGRQFPNYSSELNVNALELEDSALYLCASSLEGRNTDTQYFGPGTRLTVL.

The CDR3 protein is CASSPLISSYNEQFF. DNA of the CDR3: TGTGCCAGTAGTCCCCTAATCTCCAGCTACAATGAGCAGTTCTTC. The V gene is TRBV19, the J gene TRBJ2-1; no definite D call. Germline assignment: CDR1 LNHDA and CDR2 SQIVND (reference sequence). V was shortened by 5 bases and J by 3 bases, with 14 bases between the two germline ends. The CDR3 covers 15 residues.

In its sample, this clonotype was seen a few times. At one end, the junction sequence differs from germline, possibly due to a read error. V and J are TRBV11-2 and TRBJ2-1, with 9 bases lining up with TRBD1. The CDR3 has 17 amino acids. Germline CDR1 is SGHAT and CDR2 is FQNNGV. The DNA for the CDR3 is TGTGCCAGCAGCTTAAATTATGGGACAGGGATCTACAATGATCAGTTCTTC. It encodes CASSLNYGTGIYNDQFF.

The chain has TRBV5-1 and TRBJ2-1; D unresolved. This CDR3 spans 12 amino acids. The V end lost 5 bases, the J end lost 6 bases, and 9 bases lay between the germline ends. Germline assignment: CDR1 SGHRS and CDR2 YFSETQ. For the CDR3, the DNA is TGCGCCAGCAGGAAAGTGGTCAATGAGCAGTTCTTC. Its protein is CASRKVVNEQFF.

The V call is TRBV4-1, the J call TRBJ1-2, with unresolved D. The CDR3 runs to 14 residues. Trimming removed 1 base at V and 2 bases at J, with 8 bases between. The germline gives CDR1 MGHRA, CDR2 YSYEKL. The CDR3 DNA reads TGCGCCAGCAGCCAAGCAGTTACCAACTATGGCTACACCTTC. Protein: CASSQAVTNYGYTF.

This clonotype occurred a few times. The chain combines TRBV18 with TRBJ2-2; 7 bases agree with TRBD1. The junction had 10 bases not matched to a gene; V was cut back by 3 bases and J by 6 bases. The CDR3 is 16 residues long. CDR1 is KGHSH and CDR2 is LQKENI in the germline V gene. The CDR3 loop is CASSPPGQGVSGELFF. Written as DNA, the CDR3 is TGTGCCAGCTCACCCCCAGGGCAGGGGGTTTCCGGGGAGCTGTTTTTT.

J is TRBJ1-6 and V is TRBV6-5, with D hard to call. There are 14 residues in the CDR3. V lost 2 bases and J 6 bases, leaving 8 bases between the germline ends. Looked up from germline, CDR1 is MNHEY and CDR2 is SVGAGI. CDR3 coding DNA: TGTGCCAGCAGTTACGGGCGCGGTAATTCACCCCTCCACTTT. It yields the protein CASSYGRGNSPLHF.

The CDR3 nucleotides are TGTGCCAGCAGTTTATCGTACCCACCCTACGAGCAGTACTTC. Translating it yields CASSLSYPPYEQYF. The chain links TRBV27 to TRBJ2-7; D call uncertain. V lost 0 bases and J lost 2, with 8 bases in between. Germline V gene lookup returns CDR1 MNHEY and CDR2 SMNVEV (reference sequence). This CDR3 has 14 amino acids.

This clonotype was counted between two and nine times. V usage is TRBV19 and J usage is TRBJ1-1; D gene ambiguous. From germline, CDR1 is LNHDA and CDR2 SQIVND (reference sequence). V gave up 8 bases and J gave up 8 bases, with 15 bases separating them. The CDR3 has 12 residues. The CDR3 nucleotides read TGTGCCAGTCGATGGGCTACTGCGGAAGCTTTCTTT. Its translation is CASRWATAEAFF.

The genes are TRBV7-9 and TRBJ2-1, with 8 bases identical to TRBD1. V was pared by 2 bases and J by 10 bases, with 10 bases of the junction left unmatched. Germline loops: CDR1 SEHNR, CDR2 FQNEAQ (reference sequence). The CDR3 has 15 amino acids. Written as DNA, the CDR3 is TGTGCCAGCAGCTTAAAAGCAGGGGGCGCATACGAGCAGTTCTTC. Its protein product is CASSLKAGGAYEQFF.

Here the CDR3 reads CASSSAPGSYEQYV. CDR3 DNA sequence: TGTGCCAGCAGCTCGGCGCCGGGCTCCTACGAGCAGTACGTC. This chain joins TRBV7-6 and TRBJ2-7; D is ambiguous. V dropped 4 bases and J dropped 0 bases, with 10 bases sitting between them. From germline, CDR1 is SGHVS and CDR2 FNYEAQ. CDR3 length: 14 residues.

In its sample, this clonotype was seen a few times. The gene calls are TRBV7-9 and TRBJ2-5; the match to TRBD1 covers 9 bases. This CDR3 is built from 18 residues. The germline V gene encodes CDR1 SEHNR and CDR2 FQNEAQ (reference sequence). V shed 5 bases and J 3 bases; nucleotides not matched to a gene: 16. In DNA form, the CDR3 reads TGTGCCAGCAGCCCCTCGGGTTCGCCGGGACAGGGCAAAGAGACCCAGTACTTC. Protein sequence: CASSPSGSPGQGKETQYF.